This T cell receptor (beta chain) was identified in a study of cytomegalovirus exposure and HLA in healthy donors. Study-wide results and caveats: 150 to 200 TCR beta chains were listed as cytomegalovirus-associated. Follow-up analysis later connected one missense variant in DCLRE1C with trimming of TCR beta V- and J-genes. A cluster of highly shared sequence variants was likely a sequencing artifact.

This clone was counted once. Its specificity is not known. CDR3 size: 15 residues. V lost 4 bases, J lost 5 bases, and 17 bases lay in between. Germline assignment: CDR1 SNHLY and CDR2 FYNNEI. Sampled while nominally healthy, donors likely had unrecorded immune exposures. The PCR employed 60 Vbeta primers together with 13 Jbeta primers. Produced via immunoSEQ multiplex PCR; TCRdb's table is partial and in-frame only. There are about 160,000 clones in the sample; over 65% occur only once, and under 5.5% lies in the top ten. Material for sequencing was PBMCs. V and J are TRBV2 and TRBJ2-5, with TRBD1 as a possible D gene (5 bases). The receptor comes from a young man in good health and CMV-seropositive. The CDR3 nucleotides are TGTGCCAGCAGTGGCTTTGGGGCCCCGCAGGAGACCCAGTACTTC. This sequence encodes CASSGFGAPQETQYF.